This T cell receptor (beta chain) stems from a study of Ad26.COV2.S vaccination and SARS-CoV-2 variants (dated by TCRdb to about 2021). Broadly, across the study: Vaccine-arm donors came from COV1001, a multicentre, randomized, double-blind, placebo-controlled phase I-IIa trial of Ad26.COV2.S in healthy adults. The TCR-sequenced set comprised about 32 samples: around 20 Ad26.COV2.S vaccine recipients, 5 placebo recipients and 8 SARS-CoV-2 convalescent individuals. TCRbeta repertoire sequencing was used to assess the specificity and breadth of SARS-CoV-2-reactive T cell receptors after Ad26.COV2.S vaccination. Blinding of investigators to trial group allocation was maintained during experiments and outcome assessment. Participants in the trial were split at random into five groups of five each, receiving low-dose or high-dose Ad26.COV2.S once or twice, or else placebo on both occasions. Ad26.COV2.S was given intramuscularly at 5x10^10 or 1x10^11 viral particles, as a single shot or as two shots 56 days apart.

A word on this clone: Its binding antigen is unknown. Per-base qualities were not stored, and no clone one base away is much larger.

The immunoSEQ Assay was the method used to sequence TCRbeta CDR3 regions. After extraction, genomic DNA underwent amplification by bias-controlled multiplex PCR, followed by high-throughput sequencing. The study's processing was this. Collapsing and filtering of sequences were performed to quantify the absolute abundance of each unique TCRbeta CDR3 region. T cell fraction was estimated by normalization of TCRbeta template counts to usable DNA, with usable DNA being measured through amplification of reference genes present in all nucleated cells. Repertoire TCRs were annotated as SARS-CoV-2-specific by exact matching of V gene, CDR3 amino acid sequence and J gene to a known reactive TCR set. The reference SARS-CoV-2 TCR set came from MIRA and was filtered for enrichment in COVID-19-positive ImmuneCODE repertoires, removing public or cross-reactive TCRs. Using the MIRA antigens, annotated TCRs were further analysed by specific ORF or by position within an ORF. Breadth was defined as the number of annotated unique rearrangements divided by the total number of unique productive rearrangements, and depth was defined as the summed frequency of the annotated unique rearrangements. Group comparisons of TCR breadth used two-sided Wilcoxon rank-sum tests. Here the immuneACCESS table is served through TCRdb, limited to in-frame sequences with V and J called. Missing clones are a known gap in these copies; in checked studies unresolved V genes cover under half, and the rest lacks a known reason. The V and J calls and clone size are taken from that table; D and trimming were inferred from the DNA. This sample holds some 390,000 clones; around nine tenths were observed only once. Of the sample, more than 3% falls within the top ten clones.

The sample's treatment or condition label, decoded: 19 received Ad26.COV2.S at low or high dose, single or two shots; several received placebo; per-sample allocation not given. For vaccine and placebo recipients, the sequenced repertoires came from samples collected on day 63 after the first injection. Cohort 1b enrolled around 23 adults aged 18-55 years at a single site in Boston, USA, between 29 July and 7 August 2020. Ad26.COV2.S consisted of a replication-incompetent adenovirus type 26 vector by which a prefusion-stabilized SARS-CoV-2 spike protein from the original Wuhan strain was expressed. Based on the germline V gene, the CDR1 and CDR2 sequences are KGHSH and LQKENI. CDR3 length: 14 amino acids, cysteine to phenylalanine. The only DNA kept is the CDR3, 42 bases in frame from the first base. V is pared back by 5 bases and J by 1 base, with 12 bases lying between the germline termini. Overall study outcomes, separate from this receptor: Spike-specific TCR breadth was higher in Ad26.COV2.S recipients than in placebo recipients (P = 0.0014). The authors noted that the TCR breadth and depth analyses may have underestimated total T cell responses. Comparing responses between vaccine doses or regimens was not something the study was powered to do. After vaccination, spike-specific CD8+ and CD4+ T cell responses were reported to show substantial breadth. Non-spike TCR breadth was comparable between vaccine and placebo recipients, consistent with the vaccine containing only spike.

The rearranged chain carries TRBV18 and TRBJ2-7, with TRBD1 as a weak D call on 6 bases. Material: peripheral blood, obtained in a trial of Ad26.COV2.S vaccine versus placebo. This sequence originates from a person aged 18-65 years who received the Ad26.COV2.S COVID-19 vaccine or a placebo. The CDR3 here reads CASSSDRTSYEQYF. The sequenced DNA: TGTGCCAGCTCATCAGACAGGACTTCCTACGAGCAGTACTTC.